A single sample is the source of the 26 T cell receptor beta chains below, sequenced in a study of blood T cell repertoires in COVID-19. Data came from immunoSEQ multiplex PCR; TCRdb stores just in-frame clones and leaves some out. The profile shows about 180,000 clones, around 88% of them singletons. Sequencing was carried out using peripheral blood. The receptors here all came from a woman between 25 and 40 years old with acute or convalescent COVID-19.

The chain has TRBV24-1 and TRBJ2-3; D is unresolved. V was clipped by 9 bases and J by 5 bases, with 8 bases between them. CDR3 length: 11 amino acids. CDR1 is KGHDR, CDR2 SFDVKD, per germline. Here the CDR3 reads CATALGDTQYF. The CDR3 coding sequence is TGTGCCACCGCCCTCGGAGATACGCAGTATTTT.

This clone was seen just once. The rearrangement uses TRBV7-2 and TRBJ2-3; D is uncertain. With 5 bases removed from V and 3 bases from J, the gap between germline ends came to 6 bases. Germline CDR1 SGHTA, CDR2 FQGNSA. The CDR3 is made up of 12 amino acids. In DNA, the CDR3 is TGTGCCAGCAGCCCACGGACAGATACGCAGTATTTT. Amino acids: CASSPRTDTQYF.

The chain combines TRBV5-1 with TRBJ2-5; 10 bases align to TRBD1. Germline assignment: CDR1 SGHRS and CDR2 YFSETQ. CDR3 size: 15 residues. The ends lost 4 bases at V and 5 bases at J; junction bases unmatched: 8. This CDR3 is CASSAAGTGDETQYF. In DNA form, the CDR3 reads TGCGCCAGCAGCGCCGCCGGGACAGGGGACGAGACCCAGTACTTC.

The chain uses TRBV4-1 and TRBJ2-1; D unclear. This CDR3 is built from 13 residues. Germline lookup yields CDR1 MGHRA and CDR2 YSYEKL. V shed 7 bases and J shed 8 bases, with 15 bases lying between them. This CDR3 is CASNQPERHEQFF. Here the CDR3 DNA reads TGCGCCAGCAATCAACCCGAGCGTCATGAGCAGTTCTTC.

Written as DNA, the CDR3 is TGTGCCAGCAGCTTGGCGGGACTCGGGACAGCCACCGGGGAGCTGTTTTTT. This sequence encodes CASSLAGLGTATGELFF. V usage is TRBV5-5 and J usage is TRBJ2-2, with a tentative D call TRBD1 (7 bases). Germline lookup yields CDR1 SGHKS and CDR2 YYEKEE (reference sequence). The V end lost 0 bases, the J end lost 4 bases, and 16 bases lay between the germline ends. This CDR3 comprises 17 residues. Combining the CDR3 with reference TRBV5-5 and TRBJ2-2 gives the whole variable domain DAGVTQSPTHLIKTRGQQVTLRCSPISGHKSVSWYQQVLGQGPQFIFQYYEKEERGRGNFPDRFSARQFPNYSSELNVNALLLGDSALYLCASSLAGLGTATGELFFGEGSRLTVL.

The DNA of the CDR3 is TGTGCCAGCAGCCGAGTGGGGGCGGGAGGGGCGGCAGATACGCAGTATTTT. It is translated as CASSRVGAGGAADTQYF. V and J are TRBV11-2 and TRBJ2-3, with TRBD2 matching over 9 bases. This CDR3 is built from 17 residues. Germline V gene lookup returns CDR1 SGHAT and CDR2 FQNNGV. With V trimmed by 5 bases and J by 4 bases, 13 bases remained unmatched.

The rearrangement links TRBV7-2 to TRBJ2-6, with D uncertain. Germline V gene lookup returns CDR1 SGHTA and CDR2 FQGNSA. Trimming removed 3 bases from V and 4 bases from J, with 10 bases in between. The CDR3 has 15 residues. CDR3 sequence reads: CASSFRVKGANVLTF. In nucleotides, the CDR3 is TGTGCCAGCAGCTTTCGGGTGAAAGGGGCCAACGTCCTGACTTTC. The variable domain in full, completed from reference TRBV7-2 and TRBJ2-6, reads GAGVSQSPSNKVTEKGKDVELRCDPISGHTALYWYRQSLGQGLEFLIYFQGNSAPDKSGLPSDRFSAERTGGSVSTLTIQRTQQEDSAVYLCASSFRVKGANVLTFGAGSRLTVL.

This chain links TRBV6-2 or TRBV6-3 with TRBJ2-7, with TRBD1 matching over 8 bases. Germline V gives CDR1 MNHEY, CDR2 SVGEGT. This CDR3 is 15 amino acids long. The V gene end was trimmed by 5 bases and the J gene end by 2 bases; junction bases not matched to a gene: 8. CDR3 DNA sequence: TGTGCCAGCAGTCTCCAGGGGGCTTACACCTACGAGCAGTACTTC. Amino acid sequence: CASSLQGAYTYEQYF.

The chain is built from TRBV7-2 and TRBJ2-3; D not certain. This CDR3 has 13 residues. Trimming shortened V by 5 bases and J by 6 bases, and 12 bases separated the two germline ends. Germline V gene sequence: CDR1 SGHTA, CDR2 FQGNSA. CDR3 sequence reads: CASSPFRWDTQYF. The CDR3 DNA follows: TGTGCCAGCAGCCCTTTCCGGTGGGATACGCAGTATTTT.

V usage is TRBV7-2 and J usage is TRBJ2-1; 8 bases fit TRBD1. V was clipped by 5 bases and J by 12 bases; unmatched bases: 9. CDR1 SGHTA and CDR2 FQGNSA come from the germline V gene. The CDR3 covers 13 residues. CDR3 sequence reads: CASSPRARGPQFF. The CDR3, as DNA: TGTGCCAGCAGCCCCAGGGCCAGGGGGCCGCAGTTCTTC.

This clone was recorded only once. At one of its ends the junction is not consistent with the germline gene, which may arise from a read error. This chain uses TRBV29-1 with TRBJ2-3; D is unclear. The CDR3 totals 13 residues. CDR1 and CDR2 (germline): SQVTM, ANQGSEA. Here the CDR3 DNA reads TGCAGCGTTGATTCAGGCGCCACAGATGCGCAGTATTTT. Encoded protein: CSVDSGATDAQYF.

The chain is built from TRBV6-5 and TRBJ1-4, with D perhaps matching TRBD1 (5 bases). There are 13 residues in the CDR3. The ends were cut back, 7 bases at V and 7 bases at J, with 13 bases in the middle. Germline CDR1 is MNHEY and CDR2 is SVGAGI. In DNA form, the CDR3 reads TGTGCCAGCAAGGAGTCGGGGGTTGAAAAACTGTTTTTT. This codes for CASKESGVEKLFF.

The CDR3 DNA is TGTGCCAGCTCACCTCAGACTAGTCGAGATACGCAGTATTTT. Protein: CASSPQTSRDTQYF. The chain couples TRBV18 to TRBJ2-3, with a weak D call TRBD2 (6 bases). The CDR3 has 14 residues. V lost 3 bases and J lost 5, with 12 bases in between. Germline lookup yields CDR1 KGHSH and CDR2 LQKENI. The full variable domain, completed using reference TRBV18 and TRBJ2-3, is NAGVMQNPRHLVRRRGQEARLRCSPMKGHSHVYWYRQLPEEGLKFMVYLQKENIIDESGMPKERFSAEFPKEGPSILRIQQVVRGDSAAYFCASSPQTSRDTQYFGPGTRLTVL.

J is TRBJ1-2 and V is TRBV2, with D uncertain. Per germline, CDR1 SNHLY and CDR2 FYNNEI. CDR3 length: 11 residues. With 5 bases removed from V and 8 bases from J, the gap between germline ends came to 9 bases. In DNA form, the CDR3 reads TGTGCCAGCAGTTCTCTCCCCGGCTACACCTTC. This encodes CASSSLPGYTF.

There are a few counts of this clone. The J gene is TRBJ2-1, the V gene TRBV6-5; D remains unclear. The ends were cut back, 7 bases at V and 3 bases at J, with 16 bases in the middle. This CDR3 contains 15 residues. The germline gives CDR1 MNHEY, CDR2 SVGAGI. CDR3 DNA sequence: TGTGCCAGCACCGAGCGCGGTGCTAGCTACAATGAGCAGTTCTTC. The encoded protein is CASTERGASYNEQFF.

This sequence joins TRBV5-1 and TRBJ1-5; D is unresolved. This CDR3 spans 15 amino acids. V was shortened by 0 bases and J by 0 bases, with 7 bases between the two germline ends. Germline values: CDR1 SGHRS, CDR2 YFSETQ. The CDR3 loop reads CASSLGGYSNQPQHF. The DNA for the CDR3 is TGCGCCAGCAGCTTGGGAGGGTATAGCAATCAGCCCCAGCATTTT.

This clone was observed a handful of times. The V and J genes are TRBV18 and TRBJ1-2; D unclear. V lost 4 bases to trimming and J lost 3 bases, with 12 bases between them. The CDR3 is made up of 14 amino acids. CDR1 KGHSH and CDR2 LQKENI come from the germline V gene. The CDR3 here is CASSRAGEDYGYTF. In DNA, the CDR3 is TGTGCCAGCTCACGGGCGGGTGAGGACTATGGCTACACCTTC.

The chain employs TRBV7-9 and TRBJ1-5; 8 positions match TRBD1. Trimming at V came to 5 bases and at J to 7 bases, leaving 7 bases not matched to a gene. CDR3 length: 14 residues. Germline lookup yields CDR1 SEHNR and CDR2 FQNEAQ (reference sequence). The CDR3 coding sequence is TGTGCCAGCAGCCCAGGGGGCTCCTACCAGCCCCAGCATTTT. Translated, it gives CASSPGGSYQPQHF.

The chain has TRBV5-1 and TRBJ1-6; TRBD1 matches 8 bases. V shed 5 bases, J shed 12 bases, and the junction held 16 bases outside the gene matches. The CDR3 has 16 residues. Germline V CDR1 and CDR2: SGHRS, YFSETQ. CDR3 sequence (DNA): TGCGCCAGCAGTTACACAGGGGGTTCTGGAAGGGGACCCCTCCACTTT. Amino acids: CASSYTGGSGRGPLHF.

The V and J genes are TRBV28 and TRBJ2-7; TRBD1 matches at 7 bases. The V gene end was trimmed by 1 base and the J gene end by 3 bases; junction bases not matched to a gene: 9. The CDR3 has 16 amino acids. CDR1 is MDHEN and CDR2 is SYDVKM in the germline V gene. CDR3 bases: TGTGCCAGCAGTTTATATTTTAAGACAGGGCTCTACGAGCAGTACTTC. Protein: CASSLYFKTGLYEQYF.

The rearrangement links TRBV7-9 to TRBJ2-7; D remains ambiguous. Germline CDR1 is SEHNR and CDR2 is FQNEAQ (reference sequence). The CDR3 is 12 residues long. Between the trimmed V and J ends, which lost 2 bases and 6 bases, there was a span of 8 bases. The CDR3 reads CASSLKTAEQYF. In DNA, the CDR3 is TGTGCCAGCAGCTTAAAGACTGCCGAGCAGTACTTC.

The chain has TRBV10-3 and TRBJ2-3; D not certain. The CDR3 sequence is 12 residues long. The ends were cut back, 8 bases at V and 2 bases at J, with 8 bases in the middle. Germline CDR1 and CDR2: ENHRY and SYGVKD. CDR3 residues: CAIAGSTDTQYF. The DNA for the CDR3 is TGTGCCATCGCAGGATCCACAGATACGCAGTATTTT.

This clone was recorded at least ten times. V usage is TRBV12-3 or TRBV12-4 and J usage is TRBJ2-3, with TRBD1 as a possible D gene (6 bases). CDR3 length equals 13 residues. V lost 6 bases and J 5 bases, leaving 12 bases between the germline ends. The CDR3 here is CASSTGTLDTQYF. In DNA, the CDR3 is TGTGCCAGCAGCACCGGGACACTAGATACGCAGTATTTT.

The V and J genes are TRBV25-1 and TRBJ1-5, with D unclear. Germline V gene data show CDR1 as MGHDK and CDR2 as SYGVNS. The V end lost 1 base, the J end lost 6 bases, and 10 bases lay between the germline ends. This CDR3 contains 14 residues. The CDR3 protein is CASSESGWSQPQHF. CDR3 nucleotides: TGTGCCAGCAGTGAATCCGGGTGGAGTCAGCCCCAGCATTTT. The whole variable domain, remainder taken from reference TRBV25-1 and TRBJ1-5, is EADIYQTPRYLVIGTGKKITLECSQTMGHDKMYWYQQDPGMELHLIHYSYGVNSTEKGDLSSESTVSRIRTEHFPLTLESARPSHTSQYLCASSESGWSQPQHFGDGTRLSIL.

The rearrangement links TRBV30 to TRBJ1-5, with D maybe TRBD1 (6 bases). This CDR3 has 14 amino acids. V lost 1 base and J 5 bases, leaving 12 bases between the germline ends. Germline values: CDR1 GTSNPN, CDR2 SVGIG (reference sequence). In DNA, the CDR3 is TGTGCCTGGAGTGCCGGGACACTAGATCAGCCCCAGCATTTT. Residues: CAWSAGTLDQPQHF.

The DNA of the CDR3 is TGTGCCAGCAGCCAAGGCGGGAGGTATGACGAGCAGTACTTC. It translates to CASSQGGRYDEQYF. The gene calls are TRBV4-2 and TRBJ2-7; TRBD2 matches 8 bases. The CDR3 sequence is 14 residues long. Germline V CDR1 and CDR2: LGHNA, YNFKEQ. Germline trimming cut 1 base from V and 5 bases from J; bases unmatched to any gene: 4.